This TCR beta chain originates from a study of blood T cells in healthy people across ages. Each donor supplied ten milliliters of peripheral blood. Trimming removed 6 bases at V and 7 bases at J, with 12 bases between. This CDR3 has 12 amino acids. Per germline, CDR1 MNHNY and CDR2 SVGAGI (reference sequence). A sample-barcoded 5' primer and a J-beta primer mix were used in a second PCR of about 7 to 12 cycles. A template-switch adaptor that had 12 random nucleotides put a tag on each cDNA molecule. MiXCR was run by TCRdb on the 5' RACE reads, yielding one entry per CDR3 protein. The sample carries hundreds of thousands of distinct CDR3 sequences, roughly 48% recorded once.

This chain links TRBV6-6 with TRBJ1-2, with D possibly matching TRBD1 (5 bases). This TCR was sampled from a man older than 75 in good health. The sequenced sample was blood. As DNA, the CDR3 is TGTGCCAGCAGCCCGGGGGATCTTGGCTACACCTTC. It codes for CASSPGDLGYTF.